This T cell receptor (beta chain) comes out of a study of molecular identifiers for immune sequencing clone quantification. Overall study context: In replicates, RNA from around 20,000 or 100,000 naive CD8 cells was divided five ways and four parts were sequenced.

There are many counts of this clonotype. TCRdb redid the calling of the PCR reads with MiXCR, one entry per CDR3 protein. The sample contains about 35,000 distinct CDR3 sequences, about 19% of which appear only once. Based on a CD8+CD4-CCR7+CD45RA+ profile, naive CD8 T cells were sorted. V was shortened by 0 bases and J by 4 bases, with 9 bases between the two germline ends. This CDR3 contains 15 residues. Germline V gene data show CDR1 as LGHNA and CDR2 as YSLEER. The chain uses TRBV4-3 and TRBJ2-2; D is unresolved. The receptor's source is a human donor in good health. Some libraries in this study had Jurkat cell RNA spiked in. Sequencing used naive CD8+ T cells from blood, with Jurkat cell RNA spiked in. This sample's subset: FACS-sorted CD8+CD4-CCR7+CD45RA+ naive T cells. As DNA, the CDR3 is TGCGCCAGCAGCCAAGACTACAGCTTCACCGGGGAGCTGTTTTTT. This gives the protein CASSQDYSFTGELFF.